Below, one T cell receptor (beta chain) is given with its context. The antigen remains undetermined. J lost 0 bases, V lost 4 bases, and 5 bases had no gene match. Germline lookup yields CDR1 SGDLS and CDR2 YYNGEE. CDR3 length equals 15 residues. This sample is drawn from a study of coeliac disease. In the study overall: Disease groups: newly diagnosed active, refractory type I, gluten-free-diet controlled. Study-level results: Lamina propria and intraepithelial cell fractions may contain each other's cells.

Clones were sequenced by immunoSEQ multiplex PCR, and TCRdb holds only the in-frame ones, with some missing. The table shows thousands of clones, with approximately 70% occurring only once. This sequence joins TRBV9 and TRBJ2-3; 7 bases align to TRBD1. The sequenced sample was lymphocytes from the gut lamina propria. The source of this sequence is a man aged 18-30 years with celiac disease on a gluten-free diet. The CDR3 protein is CASSTRQGSTDTQYF. The CDR3 DNA is TGTGCCAGCAGCACCCGACAGGGAAGCACAGATACGCAGTATTTT.